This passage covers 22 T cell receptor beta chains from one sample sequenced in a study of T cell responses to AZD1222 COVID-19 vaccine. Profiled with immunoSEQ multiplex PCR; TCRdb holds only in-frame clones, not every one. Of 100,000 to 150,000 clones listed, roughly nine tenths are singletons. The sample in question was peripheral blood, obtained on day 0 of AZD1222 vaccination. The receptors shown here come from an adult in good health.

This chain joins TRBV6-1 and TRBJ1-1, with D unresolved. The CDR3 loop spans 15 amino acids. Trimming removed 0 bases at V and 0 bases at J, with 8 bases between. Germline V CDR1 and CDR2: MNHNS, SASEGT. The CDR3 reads CASSEAIHMNTEAFF. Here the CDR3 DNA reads TGTGCCAGCAGTGAAGCGATACACATGAACACTGAAGCTTTCTTT.

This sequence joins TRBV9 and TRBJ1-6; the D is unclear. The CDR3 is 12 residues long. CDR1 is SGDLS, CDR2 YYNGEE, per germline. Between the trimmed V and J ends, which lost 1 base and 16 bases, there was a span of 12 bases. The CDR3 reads CASSVNLGPLHF. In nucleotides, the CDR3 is TGTGCCAGCAGCGTAAATCTCGGGCCACTCCACTTT. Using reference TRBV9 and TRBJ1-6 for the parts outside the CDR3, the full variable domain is DSGVTQTPKHLITATGQRVTLRCSPRSGDLSVYWYQQSLDQGLQFLIQYYNGEERAKGNILERFSAQQFPDLHSELNLSSLELGDSALYFCASSVNLGPLHFGNGTRLTVT.

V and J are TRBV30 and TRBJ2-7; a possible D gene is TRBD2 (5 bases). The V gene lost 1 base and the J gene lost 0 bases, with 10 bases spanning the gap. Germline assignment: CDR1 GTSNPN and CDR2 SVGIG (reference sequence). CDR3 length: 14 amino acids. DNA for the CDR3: TGTGCCTGGAGTGAAGACTATCCCTCCTACGAGCAGTACTTC. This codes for CAWSEDYPSYEQYF. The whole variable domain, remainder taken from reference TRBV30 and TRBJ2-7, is SQTIHQWPATLVQPVGSPLSLECTVEGTSNPNLYWYRQAAGRGLQLLFYSVGIGQISSEVPQNLSASRPQDRQFILSSKKLLLSDSGFYLCAWSEDYPSYEQYFGPGTRLTVT.

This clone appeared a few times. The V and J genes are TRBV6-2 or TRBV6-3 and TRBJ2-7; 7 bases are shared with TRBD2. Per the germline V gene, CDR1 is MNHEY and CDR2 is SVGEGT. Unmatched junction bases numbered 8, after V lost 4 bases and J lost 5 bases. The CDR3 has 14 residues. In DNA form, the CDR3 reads TGTGCCAGCAGTTGGGGGGGAGAGTCCAACGAGCAGTACTTC. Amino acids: CASSWGGESNEQYF.

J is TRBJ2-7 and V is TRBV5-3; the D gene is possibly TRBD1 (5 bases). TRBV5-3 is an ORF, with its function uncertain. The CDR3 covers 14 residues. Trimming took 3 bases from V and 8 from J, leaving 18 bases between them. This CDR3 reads CARSSRTRICQQYF. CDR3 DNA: TGTGCCAGAAGCTCGAGGACACGGATCTGTCAGCAGTACTTC.

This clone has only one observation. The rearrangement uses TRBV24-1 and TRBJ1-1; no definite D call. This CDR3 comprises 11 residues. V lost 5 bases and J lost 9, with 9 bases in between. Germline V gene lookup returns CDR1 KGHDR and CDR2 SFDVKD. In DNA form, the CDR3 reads TGTGCCACCAGTGGGGTCAGAAAAGCTTTCTTT. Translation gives CATSGVRKAFF.

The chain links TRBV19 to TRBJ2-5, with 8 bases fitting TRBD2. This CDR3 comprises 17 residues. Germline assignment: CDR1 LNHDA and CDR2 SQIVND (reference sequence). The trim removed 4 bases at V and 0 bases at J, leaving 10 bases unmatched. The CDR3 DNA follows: TGTGCCAGTAGTACCGGGTCAACGGGGGGGAACCAAGAGACCCAGTACTTC. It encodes CASSTGSTGGNQETQYF. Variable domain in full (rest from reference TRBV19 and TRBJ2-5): DGGITQSPKYLFRKEGQNVTLSCEQNLNHDAMYWYRQDPGQGLRLIYYSQIVNDFQKGDIAEGYSVSREKKESFPLTVTSAQKNPTAFYLCASSTGSTGGNQETQYFGPGTRLLVL.

The CDR3 DNA reads TGTGCCAGCAGCTTAGGCCTAGCGGGGGGGCCCGAGCAGTTCTTC. It yields the protein CASSLGLAGGPEQFF. The chain has TRBV11-3 and TRBJ2-1, with TRBD2 matching 12 bases. Germline lookup yields CDR1 SGHNT and CDR2 YENEEA. The CDR3 has 15 amino acids. V dropped 1 base and J dropped 10; count of bases not matched to a gene: 5. The complete variable domain, with remaining parts taken from reference TRBV11-3 and TRBJ2-1, reads EAGVVQSPRYKIIEKKQPVAFWCNPISGHNTLYWYLQNLGQGPELLIRYENEEAVDDSQLPKDRFSAERLKGVDSTLKIQPAELGDSAVYLCASSLGLAGGPEQFFGPGTRLTVL.

CDR3 loop: CASSPAADSYNEQFF. CDR3 in DNA: TGTGCCAGCAGCCCGGCCGCTGACTCCTACAATGAGCAGTTCTTC. The chain links TRBV7-3 to TRBJ2-1, with D uncertain. The V end lost 5 bases, the J end lost 0 bases, and 11 bases lay between the germline ends. The CDR3 runs to 15 residues. From germline, CDR1 is SGHTA and CDR2 FQGTGA.

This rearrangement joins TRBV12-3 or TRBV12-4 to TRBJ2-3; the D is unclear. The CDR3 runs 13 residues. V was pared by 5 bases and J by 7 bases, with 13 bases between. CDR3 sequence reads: CASSPSQGNTQYF. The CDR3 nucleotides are TGTGCCAGCAGTCCGAGTCAAGGGAATACGCAGTATTTT.

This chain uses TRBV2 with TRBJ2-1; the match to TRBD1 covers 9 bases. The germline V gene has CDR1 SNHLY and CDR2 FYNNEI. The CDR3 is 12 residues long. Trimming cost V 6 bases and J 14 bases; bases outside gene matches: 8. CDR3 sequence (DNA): TGTGCCAGCAGGGACAGGGGAGTAGGGAAGTTCTTC. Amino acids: CASRDRGVGKFF.

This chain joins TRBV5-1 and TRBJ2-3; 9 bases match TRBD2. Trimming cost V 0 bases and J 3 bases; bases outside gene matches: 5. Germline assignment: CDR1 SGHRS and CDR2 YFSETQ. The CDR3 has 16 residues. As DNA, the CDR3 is TGCGCCAGCAGCTTGGGGGCTAGCGGGGATACAGATACGCAGTATTTT. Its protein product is CASSLGASGDTDTQYF.

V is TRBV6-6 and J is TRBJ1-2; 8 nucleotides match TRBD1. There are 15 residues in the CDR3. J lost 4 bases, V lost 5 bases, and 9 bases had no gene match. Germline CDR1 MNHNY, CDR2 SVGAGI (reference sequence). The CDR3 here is CASSPLGQVSYGYTF. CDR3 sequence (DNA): TGTGCCAGCAGTCCCCTGGGACAGGTCTCCTATGGCTACACCTTC.

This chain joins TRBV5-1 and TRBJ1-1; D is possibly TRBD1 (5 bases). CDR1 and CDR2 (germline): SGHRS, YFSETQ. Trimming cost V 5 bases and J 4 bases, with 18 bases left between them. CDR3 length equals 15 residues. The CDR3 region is CASRVITDGGTEAFF. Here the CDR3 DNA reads TGCGCCAGCAGGGTCATCACCGACGGGGGCACTGAAGCTTTCTTT.

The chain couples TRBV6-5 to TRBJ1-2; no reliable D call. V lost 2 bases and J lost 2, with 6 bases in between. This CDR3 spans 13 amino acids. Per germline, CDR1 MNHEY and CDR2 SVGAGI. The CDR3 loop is CASSYRRNYGYTF. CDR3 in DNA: TGTGCCAGCAGTTACCGGAGAAACTATGGCTACACCTTC.

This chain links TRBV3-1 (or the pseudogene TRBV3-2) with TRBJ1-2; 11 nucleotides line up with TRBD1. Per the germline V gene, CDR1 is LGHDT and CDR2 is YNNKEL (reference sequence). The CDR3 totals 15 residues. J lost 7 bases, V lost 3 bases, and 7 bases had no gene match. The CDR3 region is CASSHGQGAIFGYTF. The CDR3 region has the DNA TGTGCCAGCAGCCACGGACAGGGGGCGATTTTTGGCTACACCTTC.

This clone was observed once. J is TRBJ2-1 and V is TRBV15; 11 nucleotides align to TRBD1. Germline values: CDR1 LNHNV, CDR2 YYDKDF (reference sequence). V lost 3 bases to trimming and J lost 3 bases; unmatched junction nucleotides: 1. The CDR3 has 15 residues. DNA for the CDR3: TGTGCCACCAGCAGCGGGACAGGGGGCTACAATGAGCAGTTCTTC. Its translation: CATSSGTGGYNEQFF.

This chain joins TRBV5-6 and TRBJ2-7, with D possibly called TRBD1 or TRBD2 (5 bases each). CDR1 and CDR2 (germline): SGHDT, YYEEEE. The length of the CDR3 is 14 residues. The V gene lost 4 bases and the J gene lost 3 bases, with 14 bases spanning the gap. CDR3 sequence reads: CASSDGTPGYEQYF. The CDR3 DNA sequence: TGTGCCAGCAGCGACGGGACCCCGGGCTACGAGCAGTACTTC.

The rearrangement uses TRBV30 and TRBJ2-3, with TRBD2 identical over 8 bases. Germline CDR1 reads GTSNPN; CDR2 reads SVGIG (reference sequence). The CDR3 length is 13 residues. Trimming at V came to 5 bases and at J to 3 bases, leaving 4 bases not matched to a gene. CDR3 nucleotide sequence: TGTGCCTGGGGGGTAGCGGGGACAGATACGCAGTATTTT. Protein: CAWGVAGTDTQYF. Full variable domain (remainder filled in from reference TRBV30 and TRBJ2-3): SQTIHQWPATLVQPVGSPLSLECTVEGTSNPNLYWYRQAAGRGLQLLFYSVGIGQISSEVPQNLSASRPQDRQFILSSKKLLLSDSGFYLCAWGVAGTDTQYFGPGTRLTVL.

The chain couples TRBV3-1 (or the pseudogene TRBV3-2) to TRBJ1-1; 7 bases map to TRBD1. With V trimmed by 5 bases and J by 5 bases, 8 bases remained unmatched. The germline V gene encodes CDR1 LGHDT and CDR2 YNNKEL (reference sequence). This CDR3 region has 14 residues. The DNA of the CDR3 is TGTGCCAGCAGCACCGCAGGGGGAACGACTGAAGCTTTCTTT. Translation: CASSTAGGTTEAFF.

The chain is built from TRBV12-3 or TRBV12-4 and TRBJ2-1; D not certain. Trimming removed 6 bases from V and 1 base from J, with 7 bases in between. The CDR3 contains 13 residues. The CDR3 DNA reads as TGTGCCAGCAGGCCTCCATCCTACAATGAGCAGTTCTTC. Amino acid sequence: CASRPPSYNEQFF.

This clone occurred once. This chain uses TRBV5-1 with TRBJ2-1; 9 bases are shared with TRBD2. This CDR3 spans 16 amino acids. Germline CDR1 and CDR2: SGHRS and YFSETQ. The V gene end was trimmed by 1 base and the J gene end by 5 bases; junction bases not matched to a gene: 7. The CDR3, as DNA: TGCGCCAGCAGCTTGACGGCGGGAGGGCCGAACAATGAGCAGTTCTTC. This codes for CASSLTAGGPNNEQFF.